The 20 T cell receptor beta chains below all came from one sample that was sequenced in a study of vaccination effects on CD4 cells after COVID-19. These receptors have no known antigen. ViraFEST expansion of antigen-specific CD4+ T cells with viral peptide pools preceded sequencing. With 10 days of culture completed, CD4+ T cells were isolated. The person had a PCR-confirmed SARS-CoV-2 infection during March to December 2020. Sequenced by immunoSEQ multiplex PCR; TCRdb stores in-frame clones only, minus some. This table has 26,000 or so clones, around 82% appearing once. The source material was CD4+ T cells from PBMCs cultured with HCoV-NL63 spike peptides, sampled before COVID-19 vaccination. Receptors originate from a human donor who had a prior SARS-CoV-2 infection.

The chain uses TRBV5-1 and TRBJ1-2; D is ambiguous. Germline V lookup: CDR1 SGHRS, CDR2 YFSETQ. The CDR3 is 19 amino acids. Trimming left V 0 bases short and J 2 bases short, with 23 bases between. The CDR3 region is CASSLDGPRLFGLNYGYTF. The CDR3 coding sequence is TGCGCCAGCAGCTTGGACGGACCCAGATTATTCGGACTAAACTATGGCTACACCTTC.

The chain is built from TRBV3-1 (or the pseudogene TRBV3-2) and TRBJ2-7; 7 bases match TRBD2. The trim removed 4 bases at V and 5 bases at J, leaving 11 bases unmatched. The CDR3 covers 15 residues. CDR1 is LGHDT and CDR2 is YNNKEL in the germline V gene (reference sequence). CDR3 DNA: TGTGCCAGCAGCCCCTGGGCTGGGAGCGGGGACGAGCAGTACTTC. Its translation: CASSPWAGSGDEQYF.

CDR3: CASQTGGVPYEQYF. The DNA for the CDR3 is TGTGCCAGCCAGACAGGGGGAGTTCCCTACGAGCAGTACTTC. The J gene is TRBJ2-7, the V gene TRBV6-5, with 9 nucleotides matching TRBD1. Germline values: CDR1 MNHEY, CDR2 SVGAGI. The CDR3 spans 14 residues. V dropped 8 bases and J dropped 2; count of bases not matched to a gene: 7.

V gene TRBV7-9 combines with J gene TRBJ2-1; the match to TRBD2 covers 10 bases. Per the germline V gene, CDR1 is SEHNR and CDR2 is FQNEAQ (reference sequence). Trimming took 2 bases from V and 9 from J; bases not matched to a gene: 4. The CDR3 totals 14 residues. CDR3 bases: TGTGCCAGCAGCTTAATAGCGGGAGGTCGTGAGCAGTTCTTC. This sequence encodes CASSLIAGGREQFF.

CDR3 sequence: CASTSLGNNEQFF. DNA of the CDR3: TGTGCCAGCACCTCCCTCGGGAACAATGAGCAGTTCTTC. The genes are TRBV12-3 or TRBV12-4 and TRBJ2-1, with D possibly being TRBD2 (5 bases). The CDR3 spans 13 residues. With 7 bases removed from V and 5 bases from J, the gap between germline ends came to 12 bases.

The CDR3 nucleotides are TGTGCCAGCAGCTCAGAGGGGATCTTCTATGGCTACACCTTC. This sequence encodes CASSSEGIFYGYTF. This chain joins TRBV6-5 and TRBJ1-2; D possibly corresponds to TRBD1 (5 bases). Trimming shortened V by 6 bases and J by 4 bases, and 15 bases separated the two germline ends. This CDR3 comprises 14 residues. Germline-derived CDR1 and CDR2 are MNHEY and SVGAGI.

This clone was observed once. CDR3 residues: CASSGGQGIQPQHF. The CDR3 nucleotides are TGTGCCAGCAGTGGCGGACAGGGGATTCAGCCCCAGCATTTT. This chain joins TRBV27 and TRBJ1-5, with 9 bases lining up with TRBD1. Germline V lookup: CDR1 MNHEY, CDR2 SMNVEV (reference sequence). This CDR3 is built from 14 residues. The trim removed 5 bases at V and 6 bases at J, leaving 5 bases unmatched.

This sequence joins TRBV5-8 and TRBJ1-2; D perhaps matches TRBD1 (5 bases). Between the trimmed V and J ends, which lost 0 bases and 4 bases, there was a span of 16 bases. CDR1 is SGHTS and CDR2 is YDEGEE in the germline V gene. The CDR3 totals 16 residues. The CDR3 DNA reads TGTGCCAGCAGCTTGGAGTCAGGGACCCGATTCTATGGCTACACCTTC. Protein product: CASSLESGTRFYGYTF.

On this clone: Other DNA sequences of this sample code for an identical CDR3. V usage is TRBV7-2 and J usage is TRBJ2-7, with unresolved D. Germline CDR1 is SGHTA and CDR2 is FQGNSA. The length of the CDR3 is 12 residues. Trimming took off 2 bases at V and 4 bases at J, with 6 bases between the two ends. Written as DNA, the CDR3 is TGTGCCAGCAGCTTAATTGGATACGAGCAGTACTTC. It yields the protein CASSLIGYEQYF.

This chain uses TRBV6-5 with TRBJ1-2; TRBD1 matches 9 bases. Germline V CDR1 and CDR2: MNHEY, SVGAGI. CDR3 length: 16 amino acids. V was clipped by 0 bases and J by 5 bases; unmatched bases: 7. CDR3 DNA: TGTGCCAGCAGTTACTCGAGTCCGGGACAGGGTTATGGCTACACCTTC. It codes for CASSYSSPGQGYGYTF.

The rearrangement links TRBV4-2 to TRBJ2-1, with a weak D call TRBD2 (5 bases). This CDR3 is 14 amino acids long. Trimming took 1 base from V and 10 from J, leaving 14 bases between them. Germline assignment: CDR1 LGHNA and CDR2 YNFKEQ. CDR3 loop: CASSQVEGEREQFF. CDR3 DNA sequence: TGTGCCAGCAGCCAAGTTGAGGGAGAGCGAGAGCAGTTCTTC.

The J gene is TRBJ2-3, the V gene TRBV28; 9 positions agree with TRBD2. Germline lookup yields CDR1 MDHEN and CDR2 SYDVKM. V gave up 2 bases and J gave up 2 bases; unmatched junction bases: 8. The CDR3 consists of 17 residues. The CDR3 protein is CASSLGMTSGNTDTQYF. The CDR3 nucleotides are TGTGCCAGCAGTTTAGGGATGACTAGCGGAAACACAGATACGCAGTATTTT.

V and J are TRBV6-6 and TRBJ1-2, with D perhaps matching TRBD1 (5 bases). Germline V gene lookup returns CDR1 MNHNY and CDR2 SVGAGI (reference sequence). V lost 6 bases, J lost 1 base, and 9 bases lay in between. This CDR3 has 13 residues. CDR3 sequence: CASRRGDNYGYTF. The CDR3 nucleotides read TGTGCCAGCAGGAGAGGGGATAACTATGGCTACACCTTC.

V gene TRBV13 combines with J gene TRBJ1-2; possible D gene TRBD1, 5 bases. V was shortened by 6 bases and J by 6 bases, with 20 bases between the two germline ends. Germline CDR1 is PRHDT and CDR2 is FYEKMQ (reference sequence). This CDR3 region has 15 residues. The CDR3: CASRRGLGLFNGYTF. DNA of the CDR3: TGTGCCAGCAGGAGGGGCTTGGGATTGTTCAATGGCTACACCTTC. The full variable domain, in which reference TRBV13 and TRBJ1-2 provide the parts outside the CDR3, is AAGVIQSPRHLIKEKRETATLKCYPIPRHDTVYWYQQGPGQDPQFLISFYEKMQSDKGSIPDRFSAQQFSDYHSELNMSSLELGDSALYFCASRRGLGLFNGYTFGSGTRLTVV.

The count of this clone is one. The CDR3 protein is CASSSAFALYGYTF. CDR3 DNA: TGTGCCAGCAGCTCAGCTTTCGCCCTCTATGGCTACACCTTC. This chain joins TRBV5-4 and TRBJ1-2; D gene ambiguous. V was clipped by 3 bases and J by 4 bases, with 13 bases between them. Germline-derived CDR1 and CDR2 are SGHNT and YYREEE (reference sequence). The CDR3 runs 14 residues.

V and J are TRBV11-3 and TRBJ2-3; 8 nucleotides agree with TRBD2. The germline V gene encodes CDR1 SGHNT and CDR2 YENEEA. Trimming removed 4 bases from V and 8 bases from J; junction bases left unmatched: 2. This CDR3 has 12 residues. For the CDR3, the DNA is TGTGCCAGCAGCTCGCTAGCGGGTACGCAGTATTTT. Its translation: CASSSLAGTQYF.

This clone was counted a few times. V gene TRBV18 combines with J gene TRBJ2-2; the D is unclear. Trimming took 7 bases from V and 3 from J, leaving 12 bases between them. The CDR3 extends over 14 amino acids. Per germline, CDR1 KGHSH and CDR2 LQKENI. The CDR3 is CASFWTRDTGELFF. The DNA for the CDR3 is TGTGCCAGCTTCTGGACCCGAGACACCGGGGAGCTGTTTTTT.

The gene calls are TRBV5-1 and TRBJ2-2; the match to TRBD2 covers 9 bases. This CDR3 is 17 amino acids long. CDR1 is SGHRS and CDR2 is YFSETQ in the germline V gene. Trimming at V came to 0 bases and at J to 6 bases, leaving 9 bases not matched to a gene. CDR3 coding DNA: TGCGCCAGCAGCTTGGCCAGGATAGCGGGAGTTCCCGGGGAGCTGTTTTTT. It translates to CASSLARIAGVPGELFF.

This clone was seen a few times. The chain combines TRBV6-5 with TRBJ2-7, with D maybe TRBD1 (5 bases). Germline loops: CDR1 MNHEY, CDR2 SVGAGI. The CDR3 is made up of 14 amino acids. V was shortened by 7 bases and J by 3 bases, with 16 bases between the two germline ends. CDR3 region: CASKDWGPSYEQYF. The CDR3, as DNA: TGTGCCAGCAAAGACTGGGGCCCCAGCTACGAGCAGTACTTC.

The chain couples TRBV6-6 to TRBJ2-7; D is possibly TRBD1 (6 bases). Germline V gene data show CDR1 as MNHNY and CDR2 as SVGAGI (reference sequence). V shed 10 bases and J shed 0 bases, with 10 bases lying between them. This CDR3 spans 12 amino acids. The CDR3 protein is CAISGVSYEQYF. The CDR3, as DNA: TGTGCCATCTCAGGGGTCTCCTACGAGCAGTACTTC.